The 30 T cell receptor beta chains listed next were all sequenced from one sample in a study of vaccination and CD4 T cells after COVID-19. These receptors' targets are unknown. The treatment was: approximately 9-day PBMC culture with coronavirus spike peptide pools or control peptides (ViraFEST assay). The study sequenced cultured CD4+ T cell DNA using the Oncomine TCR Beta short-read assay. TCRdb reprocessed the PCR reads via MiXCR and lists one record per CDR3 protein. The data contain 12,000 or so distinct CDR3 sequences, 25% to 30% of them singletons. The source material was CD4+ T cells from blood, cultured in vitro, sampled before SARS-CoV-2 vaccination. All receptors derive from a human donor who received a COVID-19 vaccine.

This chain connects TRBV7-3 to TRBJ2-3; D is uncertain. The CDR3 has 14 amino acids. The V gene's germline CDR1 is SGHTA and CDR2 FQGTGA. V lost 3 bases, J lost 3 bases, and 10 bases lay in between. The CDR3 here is CASSLGPGTDTQYF. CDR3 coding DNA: TGTGCCAGCAGCTTGGGTCCCGGGACAGATACGCAGTATTTT.

The CDR3 sequence: CASTKGGEQPQHF. CDR3 DNA: TGTGCCAGCACTAAAGGGGGCGAGCAGCCCCAGCATTTT. The rearrangement links TRBV12-3 or TRBV12-4 to TRBJ1-5, with TRBD1 matching over 7 bases. V gave up 7 bases and J gave up 7 bases; unmatched junction bases: 7. The CDR3 runs to 13 residues.

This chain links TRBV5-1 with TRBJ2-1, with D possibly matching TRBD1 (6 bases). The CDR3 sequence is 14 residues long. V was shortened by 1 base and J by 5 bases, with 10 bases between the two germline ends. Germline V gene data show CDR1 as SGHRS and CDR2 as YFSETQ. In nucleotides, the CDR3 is TGCGCCAGCAGCTTGAGGACAGCTAACAATGAGCAGTTCTTC. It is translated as CASSLRTANNEQFF.

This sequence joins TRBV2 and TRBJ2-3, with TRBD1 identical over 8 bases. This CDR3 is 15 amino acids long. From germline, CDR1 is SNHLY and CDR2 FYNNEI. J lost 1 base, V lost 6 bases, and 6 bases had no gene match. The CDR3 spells CASRSPGQGTDTQYF. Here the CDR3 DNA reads TGTGCCAGCAGGTCCCCGGGACAGGGCACAGATACGCAGTATTTT.

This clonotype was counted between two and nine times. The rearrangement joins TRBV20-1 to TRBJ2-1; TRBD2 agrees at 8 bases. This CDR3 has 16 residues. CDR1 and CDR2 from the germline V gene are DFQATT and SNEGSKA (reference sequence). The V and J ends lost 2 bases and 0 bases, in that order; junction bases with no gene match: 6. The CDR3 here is CSARKAGDYSYNEQFF. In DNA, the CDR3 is TGCAGTGCTAGAAAAGCGGGGGACTACTCCTACAATGAGCAGTTCTTC.

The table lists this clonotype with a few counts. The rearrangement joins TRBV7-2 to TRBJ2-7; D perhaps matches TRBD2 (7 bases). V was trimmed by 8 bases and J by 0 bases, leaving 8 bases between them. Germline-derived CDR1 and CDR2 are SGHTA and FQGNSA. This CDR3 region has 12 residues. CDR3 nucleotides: TGTGCCAGCGGGGGGGCCTCCTACGAGCAGTACTTC. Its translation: CASGGASYEQYF.

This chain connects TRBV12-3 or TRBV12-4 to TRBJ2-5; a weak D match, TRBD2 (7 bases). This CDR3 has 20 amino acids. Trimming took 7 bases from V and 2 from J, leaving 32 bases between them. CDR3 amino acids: CASKGRAQGSLFRGQETQYF. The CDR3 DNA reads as TGTGCCAGCAAAGGGAGGGCGCAGGGGAGCTTATTTCGAGGACAAGAGACCCAGTACTTC.

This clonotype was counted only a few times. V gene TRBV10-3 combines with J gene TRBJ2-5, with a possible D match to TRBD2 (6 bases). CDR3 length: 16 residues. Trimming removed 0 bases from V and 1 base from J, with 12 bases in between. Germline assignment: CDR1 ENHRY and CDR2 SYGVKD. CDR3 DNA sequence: TGTGCCATCAGTGAGTCGTCGGGGGAAAGCCAAGAGACCCAGTACTTC. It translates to CAISESSGESQETQYF.

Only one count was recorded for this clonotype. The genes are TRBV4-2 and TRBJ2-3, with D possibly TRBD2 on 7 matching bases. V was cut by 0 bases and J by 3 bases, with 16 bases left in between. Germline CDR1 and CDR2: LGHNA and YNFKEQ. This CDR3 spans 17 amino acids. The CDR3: CASSQDRPGGPTDTQYF. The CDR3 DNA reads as TGTGCCAGCAGCCAAGACCGACCGGGGGGCCCTACAGATACGCAGTATTTT.

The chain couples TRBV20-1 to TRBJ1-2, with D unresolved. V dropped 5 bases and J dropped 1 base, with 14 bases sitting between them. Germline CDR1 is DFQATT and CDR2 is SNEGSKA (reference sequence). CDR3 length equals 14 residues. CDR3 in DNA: TGCAGTGCTCCAGACGGAGCGAATAACTATGGCTACACCTTC. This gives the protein CSAPDGANNYGYTF.

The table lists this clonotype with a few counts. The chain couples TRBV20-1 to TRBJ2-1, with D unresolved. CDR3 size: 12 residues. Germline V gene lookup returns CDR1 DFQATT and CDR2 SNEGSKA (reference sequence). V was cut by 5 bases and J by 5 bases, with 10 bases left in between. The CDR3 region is CSASRPDNEQFF. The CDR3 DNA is TGCAGTGCTTCCCGACCCGACAATGAGCAGTTCTTC.

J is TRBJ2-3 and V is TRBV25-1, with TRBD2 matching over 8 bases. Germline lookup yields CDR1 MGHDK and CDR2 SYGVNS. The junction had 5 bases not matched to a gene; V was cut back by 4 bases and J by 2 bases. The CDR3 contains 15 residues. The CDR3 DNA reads TGTGCCAGCAGTGCATCGGGGGGGACCACAGATACGCAGTATTTT. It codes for CASSASGGTTDTQYF.

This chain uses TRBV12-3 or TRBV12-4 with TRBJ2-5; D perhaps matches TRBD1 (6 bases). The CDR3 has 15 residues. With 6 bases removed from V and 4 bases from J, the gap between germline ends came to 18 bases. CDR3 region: CASSPPGSGAETQYF. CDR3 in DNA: TGTGCCAGCAGCCCCCCCGGGTCAGGGGCAGAGACCCAGTACTTC.

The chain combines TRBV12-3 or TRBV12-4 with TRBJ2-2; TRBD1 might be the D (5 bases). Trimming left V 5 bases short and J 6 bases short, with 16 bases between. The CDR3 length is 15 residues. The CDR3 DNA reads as TGTGCCAGCAGTCCCCCGGACATATTCGCCGGGGAGCTGTTTTTT. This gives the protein CASSPPDIFAGELFF.

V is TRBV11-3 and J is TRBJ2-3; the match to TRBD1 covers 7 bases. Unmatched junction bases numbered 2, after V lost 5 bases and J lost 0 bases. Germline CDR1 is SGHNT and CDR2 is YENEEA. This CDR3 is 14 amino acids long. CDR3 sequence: CASSPGQSTDTQYF. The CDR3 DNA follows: TGTGCCAGCAGCCCGGGACAGAGCACAGATACGCAGTATTTT.

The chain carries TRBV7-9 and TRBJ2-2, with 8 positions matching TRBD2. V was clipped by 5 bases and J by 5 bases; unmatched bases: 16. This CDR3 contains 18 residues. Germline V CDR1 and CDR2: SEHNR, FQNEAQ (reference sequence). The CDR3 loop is CASSHLREAGARTGELFF. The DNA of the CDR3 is TGTGCCAGCAGCCACCTCCGTGAAGCGGGGGCGAGGACCGGGGAGCTGTTTTTT.

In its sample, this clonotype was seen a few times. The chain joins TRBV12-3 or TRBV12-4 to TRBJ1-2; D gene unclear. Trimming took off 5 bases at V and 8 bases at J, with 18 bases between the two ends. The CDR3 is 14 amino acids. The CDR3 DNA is TGTGCCAGCAGTCCCCAGAGCAGCCTTGGCGGCTACACCTTC. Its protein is CASSPQSSLGGYTF.

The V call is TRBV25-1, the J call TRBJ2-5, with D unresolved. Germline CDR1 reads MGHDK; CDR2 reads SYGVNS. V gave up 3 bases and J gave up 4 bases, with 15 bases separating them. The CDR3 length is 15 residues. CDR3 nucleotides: TGTGCCAGCAGTGATATGGCCAGTCTGGCAGAGACCCAGTACTTC. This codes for CASSDMASLAETQYF.

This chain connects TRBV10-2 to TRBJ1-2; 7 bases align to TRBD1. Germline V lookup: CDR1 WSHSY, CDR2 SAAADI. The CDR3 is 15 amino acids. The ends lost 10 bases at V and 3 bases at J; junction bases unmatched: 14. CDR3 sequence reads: CATIEPGQPDYGYTF. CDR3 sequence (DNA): TGCGCCACCATCGAGCCGGGACAGCCAGACTATGGCTACACCTTC.

CDR3 loop: CASSLATGGIETQYF. Here the CDR3 DNA reads TGCGCCAGCAGCTTGGCTACGGGGGGCATTGAGACCCAGTACTTC. The chain employs TRBV5-1 and TRBJ2-5, with D perhaps TRBD2 (7 bases). This CDR3 is 15 amino acids long. In germline, CDR1 is SGHRS, CDR2 YFSETQ. V gave up 0 bases and J gave up 5 bases, with 14 bases separating them.

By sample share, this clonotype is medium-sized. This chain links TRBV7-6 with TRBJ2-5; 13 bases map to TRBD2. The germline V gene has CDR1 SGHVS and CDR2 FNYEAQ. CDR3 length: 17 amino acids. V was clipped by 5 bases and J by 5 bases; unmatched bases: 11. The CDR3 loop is CASSRSTSGGQGETQYF. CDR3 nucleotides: TGTGCCAGCAGCCGCTCGACTAGCGGGGGGCAGGGGGAGACCCAGTACTTC.

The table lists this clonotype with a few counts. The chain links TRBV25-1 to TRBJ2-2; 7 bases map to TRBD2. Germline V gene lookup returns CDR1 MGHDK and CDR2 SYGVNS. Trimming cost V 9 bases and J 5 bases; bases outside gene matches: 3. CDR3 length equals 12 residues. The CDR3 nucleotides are TGTGCCAGTGCGGGGGAGACCGGGGAGCTGTTTTTT. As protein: CASAGETGELFF.

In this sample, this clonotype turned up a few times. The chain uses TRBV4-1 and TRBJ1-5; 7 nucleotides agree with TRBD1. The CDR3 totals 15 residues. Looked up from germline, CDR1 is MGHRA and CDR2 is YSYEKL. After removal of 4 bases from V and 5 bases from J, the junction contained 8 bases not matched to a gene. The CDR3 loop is CASSLGGQDHQPQHF. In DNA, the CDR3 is TGCGCCAGCAGCCTTGGCGGACAGGACCATCAGCCCCAGCATTTT.

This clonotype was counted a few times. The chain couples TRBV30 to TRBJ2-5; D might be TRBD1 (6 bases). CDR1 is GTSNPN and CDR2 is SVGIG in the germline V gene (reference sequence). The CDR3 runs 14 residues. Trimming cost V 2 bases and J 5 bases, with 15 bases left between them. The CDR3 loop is CAWSLQGRGETQYF. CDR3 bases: TGTGCCTGGAGTTTACAGGGTCGAGGGGAGACCCAGTACTTC.

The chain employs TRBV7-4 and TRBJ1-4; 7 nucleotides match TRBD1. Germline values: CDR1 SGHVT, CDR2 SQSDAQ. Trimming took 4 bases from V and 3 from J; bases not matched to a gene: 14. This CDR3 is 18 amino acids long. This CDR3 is CASSSPRPLTGPNEKLFF. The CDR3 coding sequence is TGTGCCAGCAGCTCCCCGCGGCCCTTGACAGGGCCTAATGAAAAACTGTTTTTT.

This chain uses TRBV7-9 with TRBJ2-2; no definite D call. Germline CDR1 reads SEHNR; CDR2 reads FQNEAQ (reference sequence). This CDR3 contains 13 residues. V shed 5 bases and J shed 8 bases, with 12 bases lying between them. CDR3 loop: CASSHLGSGELFF. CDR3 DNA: TGTGCCAGCAGCCACCTCGGGTCAGGGGAGCTGTTTTTT.

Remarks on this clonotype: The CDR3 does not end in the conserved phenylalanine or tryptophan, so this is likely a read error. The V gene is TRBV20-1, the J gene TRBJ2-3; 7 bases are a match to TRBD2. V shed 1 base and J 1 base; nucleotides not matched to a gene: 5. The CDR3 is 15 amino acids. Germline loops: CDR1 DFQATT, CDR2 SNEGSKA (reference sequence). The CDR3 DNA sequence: TGCAGTGCTAGAGTTGGGAGCGGGGGCACAGATACGCAGTATTCT. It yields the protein CSARVGSGGTDTQYS.

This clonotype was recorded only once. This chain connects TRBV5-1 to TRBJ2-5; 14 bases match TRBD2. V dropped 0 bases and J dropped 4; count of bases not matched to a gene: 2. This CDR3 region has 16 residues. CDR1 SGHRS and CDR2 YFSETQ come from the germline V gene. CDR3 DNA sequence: TGCGCCAGCAGCTTGGGGGGACTAGCGGGGGTAGAGACCCAGTACTTC. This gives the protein CASSLGGLAGVETQYF.

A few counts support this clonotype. The DNA of the CDR3 is TGTGCCAGCAGCTTAGCTACACAGGGCTACGAGCAGTACTTC. Encoded protein: CASSLATQGYEQYF. This chain uses TRBV7-2 with TRBJ2-7, with D tentatively TRBD1 (6 bases). V lost 0 bases, J lost 3 bases, and 9 bases lay in between. CDR3 length: 14 residues. CDR1 SGHTA and CDR2 FQGNSA come from the germline V gene.

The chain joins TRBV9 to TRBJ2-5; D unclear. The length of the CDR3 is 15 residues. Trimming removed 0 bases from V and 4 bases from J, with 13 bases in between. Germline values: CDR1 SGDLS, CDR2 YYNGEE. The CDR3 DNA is TGTGCCAGCAGCGTAGCCGGGTCGGGTGGAGAGACCCAGTACTTC. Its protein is CASSVAGSGGETQYF.